The clone carrying this T cell receptor (beta chain) was seen at least ten times. Its matching antigen is unknown. The sample originates from a study of T cell repertoires in cytomegalovirus infection. TCRdb analysed the reads with MiXCR anew, one entry per CDR3 protein. The table records around 100,000 distinct CDR3 sequences, about 30% of them present only once. Trimming took off 5 bases at V and 4 bases at J, with 24 bases between the two ends. This CDR3 contains 18 residues. Study results and limitations: The cumulative frequency of public TCR beta families distinguished individuals who carried CMV together with the relevant HLA.

V is TRBV12-3 or TRBV12-4 and J is TRBJ1-3; D might be TRBD1 (5 bases). This TCR was recovered from a human donor in good health (CMV status not recorded). Some clones in this sample may be carry-over from other donors' samples. The sequences come from CD8+ T cells from cultured PBMCs, collected from culture after CMV antigen stimulation. CDR3 sequence (DNA): TGTGCCAGCAGTCCACTCACCGCCCCAGGGTTTTCGGGAAACACCATATATTTT. This encodes CASSPLTAPGFSGNTIYF.